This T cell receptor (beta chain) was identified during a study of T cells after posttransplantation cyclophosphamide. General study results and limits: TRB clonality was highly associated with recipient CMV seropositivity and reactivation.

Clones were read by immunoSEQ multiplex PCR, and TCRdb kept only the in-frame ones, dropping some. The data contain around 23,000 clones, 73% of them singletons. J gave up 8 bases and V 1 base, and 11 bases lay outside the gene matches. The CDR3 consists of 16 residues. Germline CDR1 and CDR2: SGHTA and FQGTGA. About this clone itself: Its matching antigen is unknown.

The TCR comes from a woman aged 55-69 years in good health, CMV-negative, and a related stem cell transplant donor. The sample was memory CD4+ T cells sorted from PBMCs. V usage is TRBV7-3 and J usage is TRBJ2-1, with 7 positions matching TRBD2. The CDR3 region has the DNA TGTGCCAGCAGCTTAAACCCCAGCGGGAAGTGGGATGAGCAGTTCTTC. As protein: CASSLNPSGKWDEQFF. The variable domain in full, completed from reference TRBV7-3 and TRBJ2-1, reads GAGVSQTPSNKVTEKGKYVELRCDPISGHTALYWYRQSLGQGPEFLIYFQGTGAADDSGLPNDRFFAVRPEGSVSTLKIQRTERGDSAVYLCASSLNPSGKWDEQFFGPGTRLTVL.